The clone carrying this TCR beta chain was picked up many times. The sample comes from a study of breast tumors, draining lymph nodes, adjacent tissues. TCRdb ran MiXCR on the multiplex PCR reads and lists one entry per CDR3 protein. The sample carries approximately 52,000 distinct CDR3 sequences, less than 55% recorded once. V was trimmed by 5 bases and J by 2 bases, leaving 19 bases between them. Germline CDR1 reads SGHVS; CDR2 reads FNYEAQ. The CDR3 runs 16 residues. The TCR was taken from a female donor with breast cancer. Some clones in this sample may be carry-over from other donors' samples. The chain uses TRBV7-6 and TRBJ2-7; D possibly matches TRBD1 or TRBD2 (6 bases each). Sequenced sample: breast tumor tissue. The CDR3 here is CASSRVGGPGAYEQYF. The CDR3 DNA follows: TGTGCCAGCAGCCGCGTAGGGGGGCCTGGGGCCTACGAGCAGTACTTC.